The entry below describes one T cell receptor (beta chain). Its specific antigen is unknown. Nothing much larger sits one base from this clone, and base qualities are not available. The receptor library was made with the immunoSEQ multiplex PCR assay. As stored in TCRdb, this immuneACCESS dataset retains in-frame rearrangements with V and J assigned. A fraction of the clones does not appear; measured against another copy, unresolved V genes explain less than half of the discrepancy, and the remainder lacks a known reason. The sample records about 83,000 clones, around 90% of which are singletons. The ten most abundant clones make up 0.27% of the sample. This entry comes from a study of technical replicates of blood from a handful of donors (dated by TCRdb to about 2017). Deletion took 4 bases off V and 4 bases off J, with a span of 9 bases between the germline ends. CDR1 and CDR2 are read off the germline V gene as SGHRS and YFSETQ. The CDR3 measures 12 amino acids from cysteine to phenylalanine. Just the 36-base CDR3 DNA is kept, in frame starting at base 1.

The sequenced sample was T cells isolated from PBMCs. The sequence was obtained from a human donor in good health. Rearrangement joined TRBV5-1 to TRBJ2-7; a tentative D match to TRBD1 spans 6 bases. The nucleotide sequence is TGCGCCAGCAGCGGGACACTATACGAGCAGTACTTC. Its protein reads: CASSGTLYEQYF.